Included here is one T cell receptor (beta chain) sequence, with context. Which antigen it targets is not known. No base-level quality is on record; no much larger clone is a single base apart. This sample was taken from a study of blood T cell repertoires in COVID-19 (dated by TCRdb to about 2020). Regarding the complete study: Samples from collaborators originated in the United States, Italy and Spain and spanned both the acute and convalescent phases of COVID-19. The prospective study material was composed of cDNA or gDNA derived from T cells, B-cell-depleted T cells, or PBMCs. Subjects who had been exposed to COVID-19, were actively infected with it, or had recovered from it provided the deeply sampled blood TCRbeta repertoires that made up the dataset. A freely available public database, intended as a resource for researchers studying the immune response to SARS-CoV-2, is where the repertoires were released. The samples were drawn from two sources: the first 160 participants of the ongoing ImmuneRACE study, and some 1,300 subjects contributed by 6 global collaborators. A de-identified subject ID, COVID-19 status, age in years and sex were almost always included in the sample metadata. HLA class I and class II types, where available, came from metadata supplied by the sample provider rather than from assay-based typing.

The immunoSEQ Assay, a bias-controlled multiplex PCR, was used to amplify TCRbeta CDR3 regions from genomic DNA. In the paper's pipeline: Nucleated cell counts per sample were estimated from amplification of reference gene primers within the assay. To quantify the absolute abundance of each unique TCRbeta CDR3 rearrangement, sequence reads were collapsed and filtered. Productive Simpson clonality was computed per sample as the square root of Simpson's diversity index over productive rearrangements. The source is immuneACCESS, and TCRdb retained only in-frame sequences with V and J called. Part of the clones is not carried over; for the studies checked, unresolved V genes explain less than half of this, and the remainder is unexplained. That table supplies the V and J calls and clone size; D and trimming were determined from the DNA. Present in this sample are about 190,000 clones, around 80% of which were seen just once. The top ten constitute 13% to 15% of the sample.

Trimming removed 8 bases from V and 2 bases from J, leaving 6 bases between the germline ends. From its cysteine to its phenylalanine, the CDR3 spans 12 amino acids. Only the CDR3 DNA stays, 36 bases, in frame from base 1. The germline V gene (reference sequence) supplies CDR1 WNHNN and CDR2 SYGVQD. Collaborating institutions collected whole blood in K2EDTA tubes following their own protocols. For TCRbeta analysis, collaborators shipped samples in one of three forms: frozen whole blood, isolated PBMCs, or DNA extracted from either of those sample types. The research as a whole found: Clinical and demographic metadata were provided uncurated, with the amount varying by source and participant.

What was sequenced was peripheral blood. The chain is assembled from TRBV10-1 and TRBJ2-2; perhaps TRBD2 is the D gene, with 5 bases matching. The TCR was taken from a man aged 30 to 45 with active or convalescent COVID-19. The CDR3 protein is CASGGNTGELFF. The sequenced DNA is TGCGCCAGCGGAGGCAACACCGGGGAGCTGTTTTTT.